This TCR beta chain was sequenced in a study of shared clonotypes between healthy human individuals. Across the study: Three men and a couple of women, aged 18 to 49, were donors.

The CDR3 has 18 residues. Germline CDR1 SEHNR, CDR2 FQNEAQ (reference sequence). After removal of 5 bases from V and 3 bases from J, the junction contained 17 bases not matched to a gene. Clones were sequenced by immunoSEQ multiplex PCR, and TCRdb holds only the in-frame ones, with some missing. The sample carries approximately 710,000 clones, about 90% recorded once. The sequence came from a man aged 18 to 29 in good health. Some clones in this sample may be carry-over from other donors' samples. The chain is built from TRBV7-9 and TRBJ2-7; 9 nucleotides line up with TRBD2. The sequenced material came from memory CD8+ T cells from PBMCs. Indicated subset: CD45RO+ cells pooled with CCR7-negative TemRA cells. The CDR3 sequence is CASSPGGGLAGLSYEQYF. In DNA form, the CDR3 reads TGTGCCAGCAGCCCTGGGGGGGGGCTAGCGGGATTAAGCTACGAGCAGTACTTC.